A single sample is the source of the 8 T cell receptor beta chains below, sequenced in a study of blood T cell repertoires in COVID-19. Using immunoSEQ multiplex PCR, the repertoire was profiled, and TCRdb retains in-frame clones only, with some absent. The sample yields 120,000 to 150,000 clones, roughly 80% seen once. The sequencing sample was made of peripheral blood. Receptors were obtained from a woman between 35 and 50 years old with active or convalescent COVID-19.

CDR3 protein: CATSDRPEMGEQYF. CDR3 sequence (DNA): TGTGCCACCTCTGACAGGCCCGAAATGGGGGAGCAGTACTTC. This chain joins TRBV10-3 and TRBJ2-7; D may be TRBD1 (6 bases). Germline V lookup: CDR1 ENHRY, CDR2 SYGVKD. V was clipped by 10 bases and J by 7 bases, with 23 bases between them. There are 14 residues in the CDR3.

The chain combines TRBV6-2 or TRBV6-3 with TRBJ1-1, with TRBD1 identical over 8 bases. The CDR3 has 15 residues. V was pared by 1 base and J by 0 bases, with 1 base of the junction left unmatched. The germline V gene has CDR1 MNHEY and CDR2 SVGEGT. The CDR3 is CASSYLGQVNTEAFF. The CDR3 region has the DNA TGTGCCAGCAGTTACTTGGGACAGGTGAACACTGAAGCTTTCTTT.

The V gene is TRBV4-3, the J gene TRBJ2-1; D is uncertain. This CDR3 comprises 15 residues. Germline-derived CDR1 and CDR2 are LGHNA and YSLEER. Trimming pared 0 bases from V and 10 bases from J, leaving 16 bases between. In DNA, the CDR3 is TGCGCCAGCAGCCAAGATTCCATTCGCCTTGCGGAGCAGTTCTTC. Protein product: CASSQDSIRLAEQFF.

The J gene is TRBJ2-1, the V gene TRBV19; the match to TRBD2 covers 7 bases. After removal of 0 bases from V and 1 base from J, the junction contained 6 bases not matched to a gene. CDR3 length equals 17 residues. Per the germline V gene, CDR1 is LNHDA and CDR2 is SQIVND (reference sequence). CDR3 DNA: TGTGCCAGTAGTATAGATTACGGGAGGTGGTCCTACAATGAGCAGTTCTTC. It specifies CASSIDYGRWSYNEQFF.

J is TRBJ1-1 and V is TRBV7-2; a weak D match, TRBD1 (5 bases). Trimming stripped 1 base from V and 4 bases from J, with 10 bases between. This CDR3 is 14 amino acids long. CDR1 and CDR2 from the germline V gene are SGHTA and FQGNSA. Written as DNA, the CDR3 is TGTGCCAGCAGCTTAGAGGGAGGGGCCACTGAAGCTTTCTTT. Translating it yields CASSLEGGATEAFF.

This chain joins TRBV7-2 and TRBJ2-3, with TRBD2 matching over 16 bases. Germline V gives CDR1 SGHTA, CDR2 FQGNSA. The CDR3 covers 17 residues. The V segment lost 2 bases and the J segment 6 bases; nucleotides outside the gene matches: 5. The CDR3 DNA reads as TGTGCCAGCAGCTTACTGGGACTAGCGGGAGGGTGGGATACGCAGTATTTT. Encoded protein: CASSLLGLAGGWDTQYF.

CDR3 amino acids: CASSIDTEAFF. The CDR3, as DNA: TGCGCCAGCAGTATCGACACTGAAGCTTTCTTT. The rearrangement links TRBV5-1 to TRBJ1-1; D is undetermined. Trimming shortened V by 5 bases and J by 3 bases, and 5 bases separated the two germline ends. The CDR3 has 11 amino acids. Germline V gene lookup returns CDR1 SGHRS and CDR2 YFSETQ.

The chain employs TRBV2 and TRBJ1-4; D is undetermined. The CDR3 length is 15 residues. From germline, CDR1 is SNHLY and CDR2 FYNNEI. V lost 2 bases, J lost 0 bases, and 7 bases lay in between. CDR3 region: CASSELQATNEKLFF. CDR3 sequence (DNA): TGTGCCAGCAGTGAATTGCAGGCAACTAATGAAAAACTGTTTTTT.